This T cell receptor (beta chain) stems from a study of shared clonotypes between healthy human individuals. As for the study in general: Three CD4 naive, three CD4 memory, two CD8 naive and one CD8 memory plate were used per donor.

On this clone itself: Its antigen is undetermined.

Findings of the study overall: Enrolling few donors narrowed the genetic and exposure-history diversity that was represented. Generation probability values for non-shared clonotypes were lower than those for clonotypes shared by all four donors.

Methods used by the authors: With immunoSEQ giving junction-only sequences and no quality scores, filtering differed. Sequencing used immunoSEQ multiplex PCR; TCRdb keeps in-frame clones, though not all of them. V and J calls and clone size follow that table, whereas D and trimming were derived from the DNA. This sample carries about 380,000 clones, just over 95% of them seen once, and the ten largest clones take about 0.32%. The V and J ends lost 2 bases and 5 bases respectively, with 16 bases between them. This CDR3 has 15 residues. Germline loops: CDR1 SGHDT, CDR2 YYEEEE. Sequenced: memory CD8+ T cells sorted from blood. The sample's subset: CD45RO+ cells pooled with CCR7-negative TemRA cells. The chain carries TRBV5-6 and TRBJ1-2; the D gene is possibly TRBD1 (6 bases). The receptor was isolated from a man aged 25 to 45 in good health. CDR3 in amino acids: CASSLADRKRYGYTF. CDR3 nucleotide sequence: TGTGCCAGCAGCTTAGCAGACAGGAAGAGGTATGGCTACACCTTC.